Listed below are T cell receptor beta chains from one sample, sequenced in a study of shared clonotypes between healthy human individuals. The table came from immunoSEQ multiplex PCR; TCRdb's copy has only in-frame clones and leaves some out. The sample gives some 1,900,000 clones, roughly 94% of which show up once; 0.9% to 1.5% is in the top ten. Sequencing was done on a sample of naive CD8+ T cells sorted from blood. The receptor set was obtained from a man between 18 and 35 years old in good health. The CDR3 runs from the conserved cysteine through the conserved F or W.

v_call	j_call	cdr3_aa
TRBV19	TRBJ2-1	CASSYGAGYYNEQFF
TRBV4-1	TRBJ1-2	CASSQGQVYGYTF
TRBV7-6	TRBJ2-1	CASSLEGQPSVYNEQFF
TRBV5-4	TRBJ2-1	CASSSELGGTSGSDEQFF
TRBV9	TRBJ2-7	CASSVGLSYEQYF
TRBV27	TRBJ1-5	CASSLQGASNQPQHF
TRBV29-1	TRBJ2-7	CSGGSPYEQYF
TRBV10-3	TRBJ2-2	CATRTSVELGELFF
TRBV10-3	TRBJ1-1	CAINSPDWGNTEAFF
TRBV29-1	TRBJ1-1	CSGNTGDSEAFF
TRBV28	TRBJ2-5	CASSFRETQYF
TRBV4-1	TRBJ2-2	CASSQALWTGELFF
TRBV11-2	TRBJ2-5	CASSLRTWETQYF
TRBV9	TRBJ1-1	CASSVEGVGNTEAFF
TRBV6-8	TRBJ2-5	CASSYPRGRGETQYF
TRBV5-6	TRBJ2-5	CASSLAGQGGETQYF
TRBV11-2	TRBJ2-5	CASSPWSYQETQYF
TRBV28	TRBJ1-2	CASTLGRAKGGYTF
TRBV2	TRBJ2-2	CASSEWGTGGDTGELFF
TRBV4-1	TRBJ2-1	CASSQIDLPEQFF
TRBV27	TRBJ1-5	CASSLDGNSNQPQHF
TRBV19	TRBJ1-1	CASSDVFGQGYEAFF
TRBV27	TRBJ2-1	CASSLSSGYSYNEQFF
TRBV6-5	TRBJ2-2	CASSYSINTGELFF
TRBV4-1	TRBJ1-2	CASSQMTSYYGYTF
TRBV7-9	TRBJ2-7	CASSWTGSHEQYF
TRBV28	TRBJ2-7	CASGSYEQYF
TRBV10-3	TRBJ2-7	CAISEYTGNYEQYF
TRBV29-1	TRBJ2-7	CSVGQKRGESYEQYF
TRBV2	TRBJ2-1	CASSEVTGALGNEQFF
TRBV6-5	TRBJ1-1	CASSYSVGFEAFF
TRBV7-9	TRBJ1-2	CASSSGTGGDYGYTF
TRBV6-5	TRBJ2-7	CASSYNWNRVGYEQYF
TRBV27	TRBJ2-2	CASSLRGPGELFF
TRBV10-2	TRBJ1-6	CASSPTVSNSPLHF
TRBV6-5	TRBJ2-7	CASSFGHLYEQYF
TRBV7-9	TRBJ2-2	CASSPWSGSLNTGELFF
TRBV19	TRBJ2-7	CASSMSSDSYEQYF
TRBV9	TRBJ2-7	CASSVEGETYEQYF
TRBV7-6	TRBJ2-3	CASSGTTSGRLTDTQYF
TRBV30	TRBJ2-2	CAWSPRNSGATGELFF
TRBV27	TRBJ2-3	CASSLGLAGLSTDTQYF
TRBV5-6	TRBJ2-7	CASSSDRTYEQYF
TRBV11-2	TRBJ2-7	CASSSSFYEQYF
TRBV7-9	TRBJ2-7	CASSFTATYEQYF
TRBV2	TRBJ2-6	CASKYLAGGDSGANVLTF